The 31 T cell receptor beta chains below were found in one sample sequenced in a study of response to subunit inactivated influenza vaccine. MiXCR, run by TCRdb on the RT-PCR reads, gives a single entry per CDR3 protein. The table has about 780,000 distinct CDR3 sequences, around 18% seen once. Specimen: PBMCs from blood, collected 4 to 6 days after vaccination. The receptors were gathered from a middle-aged man who received an inactivated influenza vaccine.

The chain employs TRBV24-1 and TRBJ2-1; D ambiguous. Germline V gene data show CDR1 as KGHDR and CDR2 as SFDVKD. Trimming left V 0 bases short and J 2 bases short, with 4 bases between. There are 14 residues in the CDR3. CDR3 DNA sequence: TGTGCCACCAGTGATTTGACAGCCTACAATGAGCAGTTCTTC. This translates into CATSDLTAYNEQFF.

The genes are TRBV30 and TRBJ2-7; TRBD1 is a possible D gene (6 bases). The CDR3 covers 16 residues. Germline assignment: CDR1 GTSNPN and CDR2 SVGIG (reference sequence). V lost 0 bases, J lost 2 bases, and 17 bases lay in between. As DNA, the CDR3 is TGTGCCTGGAGTGTATATTCTTACGGGACACCCTACGAGCAGTACTTC. Its translation: CAWSVYSYGTPYEQYF.

The chain recombines TRBV10-3 with TRBJ1-1; 10 nucleotides line up with TRBD1. Unmatched junction bases numbered 11, after V lost 7 bases and J lost 12 bases. Per the germline V gene, CDR1 is ENHRY and CDR2 is SYGVKD. The CDR3 has 13 residues. The chain's CDR3 is CAINQGQGVLTFF. The CDR3 DNA sequence: TGTGCCATCAATCAAGGACAGGGGGTTCTAACTTTCTTT.

As regards this clonotype: A read error may be the cause here, since a much bigger clone is one base away. V usage is TRBV7-2 and J usage is TRBJ1-1; D might be TRBD1 (5 bases). Germline V gene lookup returns CDR1 SGHTA and CDR2 FQGNSA. The germline V and J ends were trimmed by 6 bases and 4 bases, with 18 bases remaining between them. The CDR3 is made up of 15 amino acids. The CDR3 protein is CASSPGTGMSTEAFF. CDR3 DNA sequence: TGTGCCAGCAGTCCCGGGACTGGCATGAGCACTGAAGCTTTCTTT.

The rearrangement uses TRBV20-1 and TRBJ1-1; 12 bases map to TRBD1. V shed 3 bases and J 8 bases; nucleotides not matched to a gene: 4. Germline lookup yields CDR1 DFQATT and CDR2 SNEGSKA (reference sequence). This CDR3 region has 13 residues. CDR3 nucleotides: TGCAGTGCTAGGGAGGGACAGGGGGCGGAAGCTTTCTTT. It encodes CSAREGQGAEAFF.

The chain uses TRBV25-1 and TRBJ2-7; unclear D gene. The V gene's germline CDR1 is MGHDK and CDR2 SYGVNS. The CDR3 spans 14 residues. V was trimmed by 3 bases and J by 4 bases, leaving 13 bases between them. The CDR3 protein is CASSDPSKGYEQYF. Written as DNA, the CDR3 is TGTGCCAGCAGTGACCCCTCAAAAGGGTACGAGCAGTACTTC.

This clonotype showed up just a few times. This rearrangement joins TRBV12-3 or TRBV12-4 to TRBJ2-7; 8 bases align to TRBD1. The V and J ends lost 7 bases and 6 bases, in that order; junction bases with no gene match: 11. The CDR3 is 14 amino acids. Here the CDR3 reads CASTATNRGAEQYF. As DNA, the CDR3 is TGTGCCAGCACGGCAACCAACAGGGGGGCCGAGCAGTACTTC.

The sample holds a few counts of this clonotype. The chain is built from TRBV21-1 and TRBJ1-1; the table's D call, TRBD1, has no DNA check behind it. TRBV21-1 is assigned pseudogene status. The CDR3 length is 17 residues. The CDR3 DNA reads as TGTGCCAGCAGCAAAGGTTTGACAGGGGGCCTGCGGACTGAAGCTTTCTTT. Its protein product is CASSKGLTGGLRTEAFF.

The chain uses TRBV6-2 or TRBV6-3 and TRBJ2-7; D is unresolved. V lost 1 base to trimming and J lost 2 bases, with 9 bases between them. Per the germline V gene, CDR1 is MNHEY and CDR2 is SVGEGT. This CDR3 has 14 residues. Written as DNA, the CDR3 is TGTGCCAGCAGTTACTTTGGAGAAACCTACGAGCAGTACTTC. It codes for CASSYFGETYEQYF.

This clonotype occurred a few times. The genes are TRBV7-6 and TRBJ2-5; TRBD1 agrees at 8 bases. CDR1 is SGHVS and CDR2 is FNYEAQ in the germline V gene. This CDR3 is 15 amino acids long. Trimming removed 2 bases from V and 5 bases from J; junction bases left unmatched: 7. CDR3 protein: CASSLKDRASETQYF. CDR3 in DNA: TGTGCCAGCAGCTTAAAGGACAGGGCCAGTGAGACCCAGTACTTC.

Comment on this clonotype: It may be a read error: a sequence one base away is much more abundant. The chain recombines TRBV10-3 with TRBJ2-1; D call uncertain. This CDR3 is built from 14 residues. Trimming left V 7 bases short and J 6 bases short, with 16 bases between. Germline loops: CDR1 ENHRY, CDR2 SYGVKD. The CDR3 DNA sequence: TGTGCCATCATGAGCTCGGGTAGAAGCAATGAGCAGTTCTTC. Translated, it gives CAIMSSGRSNEQFF.

The chain employs TRBV12-3 or TRBV12-4 and TRBJ2-1, with D possibly being TRBD1 or TRBD2 (5 bases each). The CDR3 runs to 15 residues. Trimming left V 6 bases short and J 8 bases short, with 20 bases between. The CDR3 nucleotides are TGTGCCAGCAGCCTCCGGGACCCCGCGATATATGAGCAGTTCTTC. Protein sequence: CASSLRDPAIYEQFF.

The chain carries TRBV9 and TRBJ2-3; D not resolved. The germline CDR1 and CDR2 sequences are SGDLS and YYNGEE. V gave up 0 bases and J gave up 0 bases, with 11 bases separating them. The length of the CDR3 is 16 residues. The CDR3 sequence: CASSVGAVSSTDTQYF. The DNA for the CDR3 is TGTGCCAGCAGCGTAGGTGCGGTCTCTAGCACAGATACGCAGTATTTT.

This clonotype was picked up a small number of times. The chain couples TRBV6-5 to TRBJ1-1; weak D call: TRBD1 (5 bases). This CDR3 spans 14 amino acids. Germline V CDR1 and CDR2: MNHEY, SVGAGI. V shed 0 bases and J shed 4 bases, with 9 bases lying between them. The CDR3 spells CASSYSGVRTEAFF. The CDR3 coding sequence is TGTGCCAGCAGTTACTCGGGGGTGCGCACTGAAGCTTTCTTT.

This sequence joins TRBV7-9 and TRBJ2-7; 7 positions match TRBD1. V shed 5 bases, J shed 0 bases, and the junction held 13 bases outside the gene matches. CDR1 is SEHNR, CDR2 FQNEAQ, per germline (reference sequence). The CDR3 is 17 amino acids. This CDR3 is CASSTRGQVGGSYEQYF. DNA for the CDR3: TGTGCCAGCAGCACGCGAGGACAGGTTGGGGGCTCCTACGAGCAGTACTTC.

The V gene is TRBV15, the J gene TRBJ2-1; D unresolved. Germline V CDR1 and CDR2: LNHNV, YYDKDF (reference sequence). This CDR3 has 11 residues. CDR3 bases: TGTGCTACGGGTTTCGGTAATGAGCAGTTCTTC. As protein: CATGFGNEQFF.

The J gene is TRBJ2-3, the V gene TRBV27; TRBD2 might be the D (6 bases). V lost 8 bases and J lost 1, with 16 bases in between. The CDR3 extends over 15 amino acids. Germline values: CDR1 MNHEY, CDR2 SMNVEV (reference sequence). The CDR3 reads CASRMGGTRTDTQYF. The DNA for the CDR3 is TGTGCCAGCCGAATGGGTGGGACTCGCACAGATACGCAGTATTTT.

The chain employs TRBV11-2 and TRBJ2-3; 9 nucleotides line up with TRBD1. The CDR3 has 16 residues. Germline lookup yields CDR1 SGHAT and CDR2 FQNNGV. The junction had 8 bases not matched to a gene; V was cut back by 6 bases and J by 1 base. This chain's CDR3 is CASRTLTGGGTDTQYF. In DNA, the CDR3 is TGTGCCAGCAGGACATTGACAGGGGGGGGCACAGATACGCAGTATTTT.

This clonotype was seen more than once but under ten times. V is TRBV9 and J is TRBJ2-1; TRBD2 agrees at 16 bases. This CDR3 region has 17 residues. Losses at the gene ends were 3 bases for V and 8 bases for J; bases not matched to a gene: 8. Germline V lookup: CDR1 SGDLS, CDR2 YYNGEE. DNA for the CDR3: TGTGCCAGCAGCGGGGGACTAGCGGGAGGGCCCCTCGATGAGCAGTTCTTC. Translation: CASSGGLAGGPLDEQFF.

The gene calls are TRBV15 and TRBJ1-2; D possibly corresponds to TRBD1 (5 bases). V was trimmed by 1 base and J by 4 bases, leaving 16 bases between them. The CDR3 runs to 16 residues. Germline V gene data show CDR1 as LNHNV and CDR2 as YYDKDF (reference sequence). CDR3 DNA sequence: TGTGCCACCAGCAGAGGGGCCCCCGGGACCGGCTATGGCTACACCTTC. Amino acid sequence: CATSRGAPGTGYGYTF.

The chain is built from TRBV3-1 and TRBJ2-1; 7 bases line up with TRBD2. The CDR3 extends over 16 amino acids. Germline V lookup: CDR1 LGHDT, CDR2 YNNKEL (reference sequence). With 3 bases clipped from V and 7 bases from J, the junction kept 12 bases outside the gene matches. The CDR3, as DNA: TGTGCCAGCAGCCAGGACCCCTCGACTAGCCTGAATGAGCAGTTCTTC. This sequence encodes CASSQDPSTSLNEQFF.

This clonotype was seen a handful of times. This chain uses TRBV4-3 with TRBJ1-4; D uncertain. V was pared by 0 bases and J by 2 bases, with 7 bases between. There are 15 residues in the CDR3. The V gene's germline CDR1 is LGHNA and CDR2 YSLEER. DNA of the CDR3: TGCGCCAGCAGCCAAGATCCACAGACTAATGAAAAACTGTTTTTT. It is translated as CASSQDPQTNEKLFF.

The gene calls are TRBV28 and TRBJ2-7; D is undetermined. The CDR3 runs to 11 residues. Germline CDR1 is MDHEN and CDR2 is SYDVKM. Trimming removed 10 bases from V and 2 bases from J, with 9 bases in between. The CDR3 sequence: CATSSPYEQYF. Here the CDR3 DNA reads TGTGCCACCTCTTCGCCCTACGAGCAGTACTTC.

CDR3 residues: CASSEALGTAVYEQYF. The CDR3 nucleotides read TGTGCCAGCAGTGAAGCGCTCGGGACAGCCGTCTACGAGCAGTACTTC. V usage is TRBV6-1 and J usage is TRBJ2-7; 7 bases map to TRBD1. This CDR3 is 16 amino acids long. J gave up 3 bases and V 0 bases, and 8 bases lay outside the gene matches. Germline V gene lookup returns CDR1 MNHNS and CDR2 SASEGT.

This clonotype was observed at least ten times. CDR3 in DNA: TGTGCCAGCAGGCTCCCCCAAAGTGAGCAGTTCTTC. Translating it yields CASRLPQSEQFF. The V gene is TRBV12-3 or TRBV12-4, the J gene TRBJ2-1; D not resolved. This CDR3 region has 12 residues. With 6 bases removed from V and 9 bases from J, the gap between germline ends came to 12 bases.

CDR3: CASTNFLLSRGSGANVLTF. DNA for the CDR3: TGTGCCAGCACCAACTTCCTACTCTCTAGAGGGTCTGGGGCCAACGTCCTGACTTTC. This chain links TRBV11-2 with TRBJ2-6, with D perhaps matching TRBD2 (5 bases). The CDR3 is 19 amino acids. Germline CDR1 is SGHAT and CDR2 is FQNNGV. Trimming cost V 7 bases and J 1 base, with 23 bases left between them. Looking up the rest from reference TRBV11-2 and TRBJ2-6 gives the full variable domain: EAGVAQSPRYKIIEKRQSVAFWCNPISGHATLYWYQQILGQGPKLLIQFQNNGVVDDSQLPKDRFSAERLKGVDSTLKIQPAKLEDSAVYLCASTNFLLSRGSGANVLTFGAGSRLTVL.

This clonotype was counted only a few times. The chain joins TRBV20-1 to TRBJ1-1, with D maybe TRBD1 (5 bases). Germline loops: CDR1 DFQATT, CDR2 SNEGSKA (reference sequence). Trimming shortened V by 4 bases and J by 6 bases, and 18 bases separated the two germline ends. The CDR3 covers 14 residues. The DNA for the CDR3 is TGCAGTGCTACCCAAAGGCGGGGGGGGGCTGAAGCTTTCTTT. This encodes CSATQRRGGAEAFF.

V usage is TRBV11-2 and J usage is TRBJ2-7; maybe TRBD1 (5 bases). This CDR3 region has 14 residues. Germline values: CDR1 SGHAT, CDR2 FQNNGV. The ends were cut back, 5 bases at V and 4 bases at J, with 15 bases in the middle. DNA for the CDR3: TGTGCCAGCAGCCCCGAGTGGGGCTTTTACGAGCAGTACTTC. Its protein product is CASSPEWGFYEQYF.

This clonotype has only a few counts. The chain recombines TRBV29-1 with TRBJ2-7; possibly TRBD1 for D (6 bases). This CDR3 comprises 12 residues. The ends were cut back, 7 bases at V and 6 bases at J, with 16 bases in the middle. Germline CDR1 is SQVTM and CDR2 is ANQGSEA. This CDR3 is CSASTGMGEQYF. CDR3 DNA: TGCAGCGCTTCAACAGGGATGGGCGAGCAGTACTTC.

At least ten counts were recorded for this clonotype. V usage is TRBV9 and J usage is TRBJ2-1; 7 bases match TRBD2. The V gene end was trimmed by 4 bases and the J gene end by 5 bases; junction bases not matched to a gene: 9. The CDR3 totals 15 residues. Germline CDR1 SGDLS, CDR2 YYNGEE. CDR3 DNA: TGTGCCAGCAGCACCGCTAGCGGATGGGACAATGAGCAGTTCTTC. Amino acid sequence: CASSTASGWDNEQFF.

This chain joins TRBV29-1 and TRBJ1-2; D not resolved. Germline values: CDR1 SQVTM, CDR2 ANQGSEA. Between the trimmed V and J ends, which lost 7 bases and 0 bases, there was a span of 9 bases. The CDR3 extends over 12 amino acids. CDR3 residues: CSGTSPNYGYTF. In nucleotides, the CDR3 is TGCAGCGGGACCAGCCCTAACTATGGCTACACCTTC.